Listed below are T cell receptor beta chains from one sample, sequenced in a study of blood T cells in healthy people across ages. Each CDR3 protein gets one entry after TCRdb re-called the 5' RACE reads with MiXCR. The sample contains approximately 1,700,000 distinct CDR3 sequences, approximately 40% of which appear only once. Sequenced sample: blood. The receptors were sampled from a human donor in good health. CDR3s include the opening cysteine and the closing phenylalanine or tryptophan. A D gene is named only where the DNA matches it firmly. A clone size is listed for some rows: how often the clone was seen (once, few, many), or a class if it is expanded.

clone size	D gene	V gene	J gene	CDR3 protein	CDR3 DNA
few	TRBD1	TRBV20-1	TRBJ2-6	CSAKQGIGANVLTF	TGCAGTGCTAAACAGGGGATTGGGGCCAACGTCCTGACTTTC
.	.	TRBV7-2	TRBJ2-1	CASTLGGSYNERFF	TGTGCCAGCACACTGGGTGGTTCGTACAATGAGCGGTTCTTC
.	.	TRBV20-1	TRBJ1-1	CSPQLNTEAFF	TGCAGTCCTCAATTGAACACTGAAGCTTTCTTT
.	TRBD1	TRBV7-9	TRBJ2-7	CASSPLMGQGHHEQYF	TGTGCCAGCAGCCCCCTTATGGGACAGGGTCACCACGAGCAGTACTTC
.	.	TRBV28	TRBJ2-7	CASRATGSSYEQYF	TGTGCCAGCAGAGCTACGGGTTCGAGCTACGAGCAGTACTTC
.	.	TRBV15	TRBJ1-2	CATSREGGIEENGYTF	TGTGCCACCAGCAGAGAAGGGGGGATTGAGGAAAATGGCTACACCTTC
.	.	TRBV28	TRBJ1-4	CASSSPGTVREKLFF	TGTGCCAGCAGTTCCCCCGGGACGGTGAGGGAAAAACTGTTTTTT
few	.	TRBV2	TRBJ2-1	CASSEAQGIEQFF	TGTGCCAGCAGTGAAGCGCAAGGGATTGAGCAGTTCTTC
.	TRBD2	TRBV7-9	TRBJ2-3	CASSLVPSGGADTQYF	TGTGCCAGCAGCTTAGTTCCTAGCGGGGGGGCAGATACGCAGTATTTT
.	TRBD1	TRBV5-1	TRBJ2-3	CASSLDRGITDTQYF	TGCGCCAGCAGCTTGGACAGGGGTATTACAGATACGCAGTATTTT
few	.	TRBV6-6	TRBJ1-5	CASSYLPGAGNNQPQHF	TGTGCCAGCAGTTACTTACCCGGGGCGGGGAACAATCAGCCCCAGCATTTT
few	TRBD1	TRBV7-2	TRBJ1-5	CASSHRGSGRQPQHF	TGTGCCAGCAGCCACAGGGGATCGGGAAGGCAGCCCCAGCATTTT
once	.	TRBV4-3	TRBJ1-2	CASSMNPTRGYTF	TGCGCCAGCAGCATGAATCCTACTAGAGGCTACACCTTC
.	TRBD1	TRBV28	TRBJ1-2	CASSCSGQGECYGYTF	TGTGCCAGCAGTTGTTCGGGACAGGGGGAGTGCTATGGCTACACCTTC
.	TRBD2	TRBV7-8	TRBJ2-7	CASSLPSAGTINEQYF	TGTGCCAGCAGCCTACCCTCGGCGGGGACTATTAACGAGCAGTACTTC
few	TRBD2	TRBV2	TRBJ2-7	CASRAGTSGVNEQYF	TGTGCCAGCAGAGCCGGGACTAGCGGGGTCAACGAGCAGTACTTC